Listed here are 2 T cell receptor beta chains from one sample, sequenced in a study of cytomegalovirus exposure and HLA in healthy donors. The PCR had 60 Vbeta and 13 Jbeta primers. TCRdb keeps only in-frame clones here, not all; method: immunoSEQ multiplex PCR. This sample's table has 95,000 to 150,000 clones. Material for sequencing was PBMCs. The receptors shown here come from a man aged 18 to 29 in good health and CMV-seronegative.

The rearrangement joins TRBV5-6 to TRBJ1-2, with unresolved D. The CDR3 runs 16 residues. V lost 1 base and J lost 6, with 19 bases in between. Germline values: CDR1 SGHDT, CDR2 YYEEEE. CDR3 sequence: CASSLFWAEQLDGYTF. The CDR3 DNA follows: TGTGCCAGCAGCTTGTTTTGGGCCGAACAGCTCGATGGCTACACCTTC. The variable domain in full, completed from reference TRBV5-6 and TRBJ1-2, reads DAGVTQSPTHLIKTRGQQVTLRCSPKSGHDTVSWYQQALGQGPQFIFQYYEEEERQRGNFPDRFSGHQFPNYSSELNVNALLLGDSALYLCASSLFWAEQLDGYTFGSGTRLTVV.

V and J are TRBV13 and TRBJ2-7, with TRBD1 matching 9 bases. Trimming at V came to 4 bases and at J to 2 bases, leaving 6 bases not matched to a gene. The germline V gene encodes CDR1 PRHDT and CDR2 FYEKMQ (reference sequence). CDR3 length: 15 residues. This CDR3 is CASSYRTGAPYEQYF. In DNA, the CDR3 is TGTGCCAGCAGCTATCGGACAGGGGCCCCCTACGAGCAGTACTTC.